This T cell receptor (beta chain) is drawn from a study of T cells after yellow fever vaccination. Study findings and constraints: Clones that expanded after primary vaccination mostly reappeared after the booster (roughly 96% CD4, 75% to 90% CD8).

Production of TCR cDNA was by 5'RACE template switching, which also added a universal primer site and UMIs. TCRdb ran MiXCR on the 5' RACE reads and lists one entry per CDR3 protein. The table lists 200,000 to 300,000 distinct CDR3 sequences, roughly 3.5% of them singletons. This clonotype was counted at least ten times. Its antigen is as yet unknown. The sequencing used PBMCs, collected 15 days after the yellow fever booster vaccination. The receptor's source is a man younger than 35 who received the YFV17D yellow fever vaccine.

CDR3 amino acids: CASSFRGGNQPQHF. CDR3 nucleotide sequence: TGTGCCAGCAGTTTCAGGGGGGGAAATCAGCCCCAGCATTTT. The chain recombines TRBV12-3 or TRBV12-4 with TRBJ1-5, with 7 positions matching TRBD1. The V gene end was trimmed by 3 bases and the J gene end by 4 bases; junction bases not matched to a gene: 3. The CDR3 is made up of 14 amino acids.